This paragraph reports one TCR beta chain. Its antigen is undetermined. Compared with germline, one end of the junction differs, possibly owing to a read error. This specimen comes from a study of T cell repertoires in cytomegalovirus infection. Study-level background: Newly reported HLA-C-restricted and thoroughly characterized HLA-B-restricted CMV epitopes were employed. Indicated by public TCR beta signatures were CMV infection and matching HLA type. Whole-study findings and limits: Based on cumulative public TCR beta family frequency, carriers of CMV plus the relevant HLA were identified. HLA-C-restricted, CMV-specific TCR beta clonotypes were dominant ex vivo.

Using its own MiXCR run on the reads, TCRdb lists one record per CDR3 protein. The sample holds some 940,000 distinct CDR3 sequences, roughly 30% seen once. Germline V gene data show CDR1 as DFQATT and CDR2 as SNEGSKA (reference sequence). The CDR3 sequence is 13 residues long. The material was cultured CD8+ T cells from PBMCs, obtained from culture after CMV antigen stimulation. The receptor comes from a human donor in good health (CMV status not recorded). Some clones in this sample may be carry-over from other donors' samples. The chain combines TRBV20-1 with TRBJ1-1; weak D call: TRBD1 (6 bases). The CDR3 here is CSARSGGLTEAFF. In DNA, the CDR3 is TGTAGTGCTAGGTCGGGGGGGCTGACTGAAGCTTTCTTT.